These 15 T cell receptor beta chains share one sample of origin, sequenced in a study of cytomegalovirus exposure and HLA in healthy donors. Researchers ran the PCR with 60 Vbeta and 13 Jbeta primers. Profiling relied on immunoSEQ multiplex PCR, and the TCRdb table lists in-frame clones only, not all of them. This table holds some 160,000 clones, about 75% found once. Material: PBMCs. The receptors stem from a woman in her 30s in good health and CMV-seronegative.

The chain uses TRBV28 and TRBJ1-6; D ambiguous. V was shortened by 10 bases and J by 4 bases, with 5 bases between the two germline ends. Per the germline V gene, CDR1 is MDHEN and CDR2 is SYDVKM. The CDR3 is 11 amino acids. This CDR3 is CATSYNSPLHF. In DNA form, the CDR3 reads TGTGCCACCTCGTATAATTCACCCCTCCACTTT.

CDR3 sequence (DNA): TGTGCCAGCAGCTCCCACGGGATGACTGAAGCTTTCTTT. Encoded protein: CASSSHGMTEAFF. The rearrangement joins TRBV9 to TRBJ1-1; no firm D call. This CDR3 contains 13 residues. Trimming stripped 4 bases from V and 5 bases from J, with 12 bases between. CDR1 and CDR2 from the germline V gene are SGDLS and YYNGEE.

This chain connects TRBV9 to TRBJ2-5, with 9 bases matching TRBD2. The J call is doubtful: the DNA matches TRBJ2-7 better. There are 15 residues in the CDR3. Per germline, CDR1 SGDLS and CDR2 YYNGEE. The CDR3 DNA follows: TGTGCCAGCAGCGCAGGACTAGCGAGGCTCTACGAGCAGTACTTC. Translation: CASSAGLARLYEQYF.

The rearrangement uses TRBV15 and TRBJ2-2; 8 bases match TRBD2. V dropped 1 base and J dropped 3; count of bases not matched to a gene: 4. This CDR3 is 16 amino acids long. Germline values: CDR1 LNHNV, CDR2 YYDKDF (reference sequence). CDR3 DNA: TGTGCCACCAGCAGAGTGGCGGGGGGAGACACCGGGGAGCTGTTTTTT. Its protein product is CATSRVAGGDTGELFF.

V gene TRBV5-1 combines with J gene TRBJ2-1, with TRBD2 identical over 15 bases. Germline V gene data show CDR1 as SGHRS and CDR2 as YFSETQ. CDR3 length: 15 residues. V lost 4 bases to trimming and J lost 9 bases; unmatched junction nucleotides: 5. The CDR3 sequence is CASSAGTSGGTEQFF. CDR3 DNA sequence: TGCGCCAGCAGCGCAGGGACTAGCGGGGGGACTGAGCAGTTCTTC.

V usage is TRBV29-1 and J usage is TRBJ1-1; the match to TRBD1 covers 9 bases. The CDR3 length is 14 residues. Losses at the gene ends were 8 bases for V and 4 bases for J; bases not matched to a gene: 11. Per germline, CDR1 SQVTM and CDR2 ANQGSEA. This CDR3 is CSCRDRAGITEAFF. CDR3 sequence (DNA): TGCAGCTGCCGGGACAGGGCCGGTATCACTGAAGCTTTCTTT. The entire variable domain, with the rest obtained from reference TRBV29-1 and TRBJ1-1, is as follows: SAVISQKPSRDICQRGTSLTIQCQVDSQVTMMFWYRQQPGQSLTLIATANQGSEATYESGFVIDKFPISRPNLTFSTLTVSNMSPEDSSIYLCSCRDRAGITEAFFGQGTRLTVV.

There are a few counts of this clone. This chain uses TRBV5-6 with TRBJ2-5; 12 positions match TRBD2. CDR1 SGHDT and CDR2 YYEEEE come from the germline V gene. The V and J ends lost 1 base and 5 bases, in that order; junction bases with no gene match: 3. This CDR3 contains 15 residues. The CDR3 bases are TGTGCCAGCAGCTTGTATGGGACTAGCGGGGAGACCCAGTACTTC. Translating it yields CASSLYGTSGETQYF.

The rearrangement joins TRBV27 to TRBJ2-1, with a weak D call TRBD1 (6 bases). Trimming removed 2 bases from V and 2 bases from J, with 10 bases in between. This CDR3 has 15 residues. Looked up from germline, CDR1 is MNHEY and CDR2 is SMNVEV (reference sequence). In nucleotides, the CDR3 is TGTGCCAGCAGTTTAGGGGACACCACCTACAATGAGCAGTTCTTC. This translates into CASSLGDTTYNEQFF.

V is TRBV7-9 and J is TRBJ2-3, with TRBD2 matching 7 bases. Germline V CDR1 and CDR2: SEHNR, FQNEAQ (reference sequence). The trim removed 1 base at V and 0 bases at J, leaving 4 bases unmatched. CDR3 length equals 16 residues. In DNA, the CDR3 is TGTGCCAGCAGCTTAGGCACTAGCGTGAGCACAGATACGCAGTATTTT. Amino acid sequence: CASSLGTSVSTDTQYF. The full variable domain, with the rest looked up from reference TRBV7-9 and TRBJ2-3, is DTGVSQNPRHKITKRGQNVTFRCDPISEHNRLYWYRQTLGQGPEFLTYFQNEAQLEKSRLLSDRFSAERPKGSFSTLEIQRTEQGDSAMYLCASSLGTSVSTDTQYFGPGTRLTVL.

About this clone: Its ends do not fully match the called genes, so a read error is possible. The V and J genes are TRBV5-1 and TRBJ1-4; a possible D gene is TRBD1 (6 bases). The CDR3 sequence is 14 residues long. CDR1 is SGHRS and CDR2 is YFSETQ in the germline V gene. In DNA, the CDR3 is TGCGCCGGCAGTTCGGGGGGCACTAATGAAAAACTGTTTTTT. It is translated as CAGSSGGTNEKLFF.

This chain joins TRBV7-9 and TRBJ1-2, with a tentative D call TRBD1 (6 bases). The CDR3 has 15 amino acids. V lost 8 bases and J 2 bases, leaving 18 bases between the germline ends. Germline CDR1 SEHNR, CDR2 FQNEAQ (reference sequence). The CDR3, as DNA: TGTGCCAGCCTCTGGACAGCAAAGGGGAACTATGGCTACACCTTC. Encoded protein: CASLWTAKGNYGYTF.

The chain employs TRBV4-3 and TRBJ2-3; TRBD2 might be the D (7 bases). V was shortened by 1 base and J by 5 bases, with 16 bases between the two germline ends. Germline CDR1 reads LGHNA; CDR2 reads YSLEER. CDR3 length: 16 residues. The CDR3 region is CASSQGGRGARDTQYF. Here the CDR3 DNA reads TGCGCCAGCAGCCAAGGGGGACGGGGGGCCAGAGATACGCAGTATTTT.

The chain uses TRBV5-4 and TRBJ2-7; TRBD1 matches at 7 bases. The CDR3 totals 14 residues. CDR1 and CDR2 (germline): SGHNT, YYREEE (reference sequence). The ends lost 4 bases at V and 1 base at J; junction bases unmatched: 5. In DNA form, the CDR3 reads TGTGCCAGCAGCCTAGACAGGGTGTCCTACGAGCAGTACTTC. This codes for CASSLDRVSYEQYF.

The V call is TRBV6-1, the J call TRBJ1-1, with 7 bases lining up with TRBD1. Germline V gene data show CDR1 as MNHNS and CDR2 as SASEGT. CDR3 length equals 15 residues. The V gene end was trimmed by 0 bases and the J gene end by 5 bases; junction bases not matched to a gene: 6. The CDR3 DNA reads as TGTGCCAGCAGTGAAGCGGGCAGGGGGGATACTGAAGCTTTCTTT. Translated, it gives CASSEAGRGDTEAFF.

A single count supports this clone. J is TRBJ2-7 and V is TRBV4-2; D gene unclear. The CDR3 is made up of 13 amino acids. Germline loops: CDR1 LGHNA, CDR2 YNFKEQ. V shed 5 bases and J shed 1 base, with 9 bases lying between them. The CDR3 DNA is TGTGCCAGCAGCTTAGACTGGTCCTACGAGCAGTACTTC. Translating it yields CASSLDWSYEQYF.